This T cell receptor (beta chain) was sequenced in a study of glioma-infiltrating T cells after dendritic cell vaccination. For the study at large: Glioblastoma patients came from Phase I and II dendritic cell vaccination trials.

Time point of the sample: after dendritic cell vaccination, including at tumor progression/relapse. Germline CDR1 reads MNHNS; CDR2 reads SASEGT. The CDR3 has 13 residues. The V and J ends lost 4 bases and 6 bases, in that order; junction bases with no gene match: 2. General study findings and limits: Higher TCR clonality did not directly relate to longer survival.

Here immunoSEQ multiplex PCR was the method, and the copy in TCRdb shows in-frame clones only, minus some. In the table there are 85,000 to 100,000 clones, around 80% of which are singletons. This clone was detected only once. No antigen is known for it. V usage is TRBV6-1 and J usage is TRBJ1-5, with 8 bases lining up with TRBD1. Sample: blood, taken after dendritic cell vaccination. The clonotype originates from a human donor with glioblastoma. In DNA form, the CDR3 reads TGTGCCAGCAGTGGACAGGGGCGTCAGCCCCAGCATTTT. Protein sequence: CASSGQGRQPQHF.